The table lists the clone carrying this T cell receptor beta chain with a few counts. Its antigen is not identified. This entry comes from a study of shared clonotypes between healthy human individuals. Study conclusions and caveats: A reduction in generation probabilities was seen for non-shared clonotypes relative to those shared by all four donors. Depth of sequencing was expected to influence donor clonotype sharing.

The CDR3 totals 18 residues. The germline gives CDR1 GTSNPN, CDR2 SVGIG (reference sequence). The J segment lost 4 bases and the V segment lost 2 bases, leaving 19 bases of the junction unmatched. Adult Caucasians living in Nashville, Tennessee made up all of the donors. On sorted subsets, replicate PCRs used approximately 190 ng DNA, or 31,000 or so T cell genomes. Clones were read by immunoSEQ multiplex PCR, and TCRdb kept only the in-frame ones, dropping some. The sample holds about 1 million clones, about three quarters seen once. The chain couples TRBV30 to TRBJ1-1, with 7 bases aligning to TRBD1. The TCR originated in a man aged 18-30 years in good health. The sequenced sample was memory CD4+ T cells sorted from blood. Specified subset: CD45RA-negative fraction. CDR3 nucleotides: TGTGCCTGGAGTAACCTCAGGGGGGGACGAGAAAAGATCACTGAAGCTTTCTTT. Residues: CAWSNLRGGREKITEAFF.